This T cell receptor beta chain was identified during a study of monozygotic twins with cystic fibrosis. The length of the CDR3 is 16 residues. Germline CDR1 reads SNHLY; CDR2 reads FYNNEI. V lost 8 bases and J lost 2; bases outside the gene matches: 10. The repertoire was sequenced with immunoSEQ multiplex PCR; TCRdb's copy has only in-frame clones and lacks some. In the table there are around 30,000 clones, over 75% of which are singletons. As concerns this clone: What it binds is not known.

The study, taken as a whole, reports: Unrelated CF individuals shared fewer identical clonotypes than monozygotic CF twins.

The rearrangement joins TRBV2 to TRBJ2-3, with 10 nucleotides matching TRBD2. This TCR was sampled from a girl aged 2 to 10 with cystic fibrosis. The sequenced sample was blood. The CDR3 nucleotides read TGTGCCAGCCACAACCTAGCGGGGGAGTCCACAGATACGCAGTATTTT. Its protein is CASHNLAGESTDTQYF.